These 13 T cell receptor beta chains came from one sample sequenced in a study of shared clonotypes between healthy human individuals. Only in-frame clones appear in the TCRdb table, and some are missing; sequencing was by immunoSEQ multiplex PCR. The table lists about 2 million clones, approximately 95% of them singletons. As defined, naive CD8 cells were CD45RO-negative and positively selected for CCR7, with terminally differentiated effector memory CD45RA+ cells excluded. The sample was naive CD8+ T cells sorted from blood. All receptors come from a young man in good health.

As for this clone: Other DNA sequences within the sample encode an identical CDR3. J is TRBJ2-7 and V is TRBV5-4; D not resolved. The CDR3 covers 13 residues. CDR1 is SGHNT, CDR2 YYREEE, per germline (reference sequence). Trimming pared 2 bases from V and 3 bases from J, leaving 9 bases between. The CDR3 region is CASSLGGNYEQYF. In DNA form, the CDR3 reads TGTGCCAGCAGCTTAGGTGGGAACTACGAGCAGTACTTC.

The chain joins TRBV5-1 to TRBJ1-5, with unresolved D. V was cut by 0 bases and J by 7 bases, with 14 bases left in between. The CDR3 spans 15 residues. From germline, CDR1 is SGHRS and CDR2 YFSETQ. The CDR3 bases are TGCGCCAGCAGCTTGGGCACACCCCTCGGACAGCCCCAGCATTTT. It encodes CASSLGTPLGQPQHF.

The chain uses TRBV27 and TRBJ2-1, with D maybe TRBD1 (5 bases). Germline V gene sequence: CDR1 MNHEY, CDR2 SMNVEV (reference sequence). The CDR3 is 15 amino acids. Trimming shortened V by 2 bases and J by 3 bases, and 11 bases separated the two germline ends. CDR3 sequence (DNA): TGTGCCAGCAGTTTAATGCAGACAGTCTACAATGAGCAGTTCTTC. Amino acids: CASSLMQTVYNEQFF.

The rearrangement uses TRBV27 and TRBJ2-7, with 8 nucleotides matching TRBD1. V gave up 6 bases and J gave up 2 bases; unmatched junction bases: 9. Per the germline V gene, CDR1 is MNHEY and CDR2 is SMNVEV (reference sequence). The CDR3 sequence is 15 residues long. The CDR3 region is CASSLTGDATYEQYF. CDR3 sequence (DNA): TGTGCCAGCAGCCTGACAGGGGACGCCACCTACGAGCAGTACTTC.

The V and J genes are TRBV13 and TRBJ1-2; D gene uncertain. V lost 5 bases, J lost 5 bases, and 12 bases lay in between. Germline CDR1 PRHDT, CDR2 FYEKMQ (reference sequence). The CDR3 is 13 residues long. DNA for the CDR3: TGTGCCAGCAGCAGAATACCTTTTTATGGCTACACCTTC. Amino acid sequence: CASSRIPFYGYTF.

The CDR3 DNA is TGTGCCAGCGGTCAGGCGTGGGAGACCCAGTACTTC. Protein: CASGQAWETQYF. The chain recombines TRBV7-9 with TRBJ2-5; D gene uncertain. V gave up 8 bases and J gave up 5 bases, with 12 bases separating them. The CDR3 is 12 amino acids. Per germline, CDR1 SEHNR and CDR2 FQNEAQ (reference sequence).

As regards this clone: Possible read error: a much larger clone is one base away. The rearrangement uses TRBV13 and TRBJ2-3, with TRBD2 matching over 9 bases. V shed 6 bases and J 1 base; nucleotides not matched to a gene: 2. Germline V gene sequence: CDR1 PRHDT, CDR2 FYEKMQ (reference sequence). This CDR3 is built from 14 residues. CDR3 nucleotides: TGTGCCAGCAGACAGCGGGGGGGCACAGATACGCAGTATTTT. It codes for CASRQRGGTDTQYF.

CDR3 region: CASSPDRGLIVDTEAFF. The CDR3 DNA is TGCGCCAGCAGCCCCGACAGGGGGCTGATTGTTGACACTGAAGCTTTCTTT. The chain links TRBV10-1 to TRBJ1-1; TRBD1 agrees at 10 bases. J lost 3 bases, V lost 6 bases, and 13 bases had no gene match. Germline V gene lookup returns CDR1 WNHNN and CDR2 SYGVQD (reference sequence). This CDR3 is 17 amino acids long.

This rearrangement joins TRBV4-3 to TRBJ2-1; D is perhaps TRBD1 or TRBD2 (5 bases each). CDR3 size: 19 residues. Germline-derived CDR1 and CDR2 are LGHNA and YSLEER. V lost 0 bases to trimming and J lost 0 bases, with 18 bases between them. The CDR3 DNA reads TGCGCCAGCAGCCAAGACCCCGGGGCGACAGACTTCTCCTACAATGAGCAGTTCTTC. Its translation is CASSQDPGATDFSYNEQFF.

This clone appeared a single time. The chain combines TRBV30 with TRBJ1-1; D gene unclear. Trimming pared 2 bases from V and 0 bases from J, leaving 10 bases between. The V gene's germline CDR1 is GTSNPN and CDR2 SVGIG (reference sequence). The CDR3 totals 14 residues. The chain's CDR3 is CAWSILQMNTEAFF. The DNA for the CDR3 is TGTGCCTGGAGTATATTGCAGATGAACACTGAAGCTTTCTTT. Drawing the rest from reference TRBV30 and TRBJ1-1, the complete variable domain is SQTIHQWPATLVQPVGSPLSLECTVEGTSNPNLYWYRQAAGRGLQLLFYSVGIGQISSEVPQNLSASRPQDRQFILSSKKLLLSDSGFYLCAWSILQMNTEAFFGQGTRLTVV.

The J gene is TRBJ1-5, the V gene TRBV28; 9 nucleotides align to TRBD1. CDR1 and CDR2 (germline): MDHEN, SYDVKM. The V and J ends lost 7 bases and 5 bases, in that order; junction bases with no gene match: 12. This CDR3 is built from 16 residues. The CDR3 loop is CASTPGYRGLDQPQHF. The CDR3 DNA reads TGTGCCAGCACCCCTGGGTACAGGGGGCTGGATCAGCCCCAGCATTTT.

The chain couples TRBV5-6 to TRBJ2-5; 8 positions match TRBD2. From germline, CDR1 is SGHDT and CDR2 YYEEEE. The CDR3 is made up of 16 amino acids. J lost 1 base, V lost 7 bases, and 12 bases had no gene match. The CDR3 region has the DNA TGTGCCAGCCACACGGGCCCTAGCGGGTTCCAAGAGACCCAGTACTTC. Residues: CASHTGPSGFQETQYF.

The CDR3 reads CASSTQGEGAFF. Here the CDR3 DNA reads TGTGCCAGCAGCACACAGGGGGAAGGGGCTTTCTTT. V is TRBV9 and J is TRBJ1-1; TRBD1 agrees at 8 bases. Germline assignment: CDR1 SGDLS and CDR2 YYNGEE. With V trimmed by 4 bases and J by 11 bases, 7 bases remained unmatched. The CDR3 consists of 12 residues.